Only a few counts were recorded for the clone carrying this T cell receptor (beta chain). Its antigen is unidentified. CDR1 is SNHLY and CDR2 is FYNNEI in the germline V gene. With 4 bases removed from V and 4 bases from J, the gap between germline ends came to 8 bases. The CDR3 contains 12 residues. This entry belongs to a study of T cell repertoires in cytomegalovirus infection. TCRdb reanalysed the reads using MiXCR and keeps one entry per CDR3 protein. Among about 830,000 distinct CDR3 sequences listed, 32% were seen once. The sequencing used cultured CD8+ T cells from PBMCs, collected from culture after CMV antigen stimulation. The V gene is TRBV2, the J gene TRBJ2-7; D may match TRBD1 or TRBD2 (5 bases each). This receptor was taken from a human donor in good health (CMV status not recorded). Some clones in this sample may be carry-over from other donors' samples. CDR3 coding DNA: TGTGCCAGCAGTGGGGACCTTTACGAGCAGTACGTC. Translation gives CASSGDLYEQYV.